This TCR beta chain was obtained from a study of T-cell memory formation after mild COVID-19. TCRalpha and TCRbeta libraries used 5'RACE with constant-segment primers and UMIs. TCRdb re-called the 5' RACE reads with MiXCR, one entry per CDR3 protein. The sample yields fewer than 600,000 distinct CDR3 sequences, roughly 22% seen once. Notes on the study in general: The pre-infection memory compartment contained some responding clones, suggesting cross-reactive memory joined. CD4/CD8 balance held among clones contracting day 15 to 85, and later expanders leaned CD4+. Contracting CD4+ clones lay largely in CM and EM, with CD8+ ones residing in EMRA.

For this clonotype: Its antigen remains unknown.

The V gene end was trimmed by 3 bases and the J gene end by 5 bases; junction bases not matched to a gene: 7. The CDR3 is made up of 16 amino acids. This sequence joins TRBV12-3 or TRBV12-4 and TRBJ2-2, with TRBD2 matching 9 bases. The sequencing sample was made of PBMCs or a T cell subset sorted from them (not recorded which). This TCR came from an adult woman who had mild COVID-19 (a few samples of this study predate the infection). Cell type and time point are not known. In DNA, the CDR3 is TGTGCCAGCAGTTTGGGCGGGAGGGCCGAGACCGGGGAGCTGTTTTTT. Translation gives CASSLGGRAETGELFF.